The following is a T cell receptor beta chain sequence with its context. Its matching antigen is unknown. The CDR3 has 12 residues. CDR1 ENHRY and CDR2 SYGVKD come from the germline V gene. V dropped 4 bases and J dropped 8 bases, with 9 bases sitting between them. The data were obtained in a study of T cell responses to AZD1222 COVID-19 vaccine. The data were produced by immunoSEQ multiplex PCR, yet TCRdb's version contains in-frame clones alone and is incomplete. The profile shows about 150,000 clones, roughly nine tenths of them singletons. Notes on the study in general: Every sample of the repertoires postdated the peak T cell response. White British ancestry dominated among donors, who included more females, and clonal diversity was possibly underestimated. Nearly half of spike-specific TCRs reportedly go after variant regions that carry no mutations.

The sequence was collected from an adult in good health. The chain employs TRBV10-3 and TRBJ1-3; D unresolved. The sample here was peripheral blood, taken on day 0 of AZD1222 vaccination. The CDR3 DNA reads as TGTGCCATCAGTGGAGGTGGCCACACCATATATTTT. As protein: CAISGGGHTIYF.